The rows below give T cell receptor beta chains drawn from one sample of a study of CD8 T cells in Susac syndrome. MiXCR was run by TCRdb on the immunoSEQ multiplex PCR reads, yielding one entry per CDR3 protein. The data show 250,000 to 300,000 distinct CDR3 sequences, roughly 85% seen once. Sequencing was done on a sample of CD8+ T cells from PBMCs. These receptor sequences come from a human donor with multiple sclerosis. Each CDR3 is given with its conserved first and last residue. D genes are given only for firm matches. Some rows have no size entry. The others give once, few or many, or a class for an expanded clone.

CDR3 DNA: TGCGCCAGCAGCCAAGCACGACAGGGGCCTATGAACACTGAAGCTTTCTTT; CDR3 protein: CASSQARQGPMNTEAFF; J gene: TRBJ1-1; V gene: TRBV4-1; D gene: TRBD1; CDR3 length: 17; clone size: .
CDR3 DNA: TGTGCCAGCAGCCCCTTCGACGTTCCAGGGAACACTGAAGCTTTCTTT; CDR3 protein: CASSPFDVPGNTEAFF; J gene: TRBJ1-1; V gene: TRBV9; D gene: .; CDR3 length: 16; clone size: .
CDR3 DNA: TGTGCCAGCAGTCATGGACAGGGGAGAACCGGGGAGCTGTTTTTT; CDR3 protein: CASSHGQGRTGELFF; J gene: TRBJ2-2; V gene: TRBV28; D gene: TRBD1; CDR3 length: 15; clone size: .
CDR3 DNA: TGTGCCAGCAGAGGACAGGGGCCGAGGAATCAGCCCCAGCATTTT; CDR3 protein: CASRGQGPRNQPQHF; J gene: TRBJ1-5; V gene: TRBV27; D gene: TRBD1; CDR3 length: 15; clone size: .
CDR3 DNA: TGTGCCAGCAGCTTAGGAGGGCGACAGGCCCGGCAGCCCCAGCATTTT; CDR3 protein: CASSLGGRQARQPQHF; J gene: TRBJ1-5; V gene: TRBV7-9; D gene: .; CDR3 length: 16; clone size: .
CDR3 DNA: TGTGCCAGCAGAGTACAGGGTAGCACCTACGAGCAGTACTTC; CDR3 protein: CASRVQGSTYEQYF; J gene: TRBJ2-7; V gene: TRBV27; D gene: .; CDR3 length: 14; clone size: .
CDR3 DNA: TGTGCCAGCAGCCAAGATCCAGCGGGAGGCTACAATGAGCAGTTCTTC; CDR3 protein: CASSQDPAGGYNEQFF; J gene: TRBJ2-1; V gene: TRBV3-1; D gene: TRBD2; CDR3 length: 16; clone size: once
CDR3 DNA: TGTGCCAGCAGTTACATCCTAGCGGGGGAAGACAATGAGCAGTTCTTC; CDR3 protein: CASSYILAGEDNEQFF; J gene: TRBJ2-1; V gene: TRBV6-5; D gene: TRBD2; CDR3 length: 16; clone size: once
CDR3 DNA: TGCAGTGCTAGAGCCCCGATCGCGGATAACACTGAAGCTTTCTTT; CDR3 protein: CSARAPIADNTEAFF; J gene: TRBJ1-1; V gene: TRBV20-1; D gene: .; CDR3 length: 15; clone size: .
CDR3 DNA: TGTGCCAGCAGCTTTGCCAGCGGGAGATATGAGCAGTTCTTC; CDR3 protein: CASSFASGRYEQFF; J gene: TRBJ2-1; V gene: TRBV7-8; D gene: TRBD2; CDR3 length: 14; clone size: .
CDR3 DNA: TGTGCCAGCAGCTCAAACGACAGGGCCTCCTACGAGCAGTACTTC; CDR3 protein: CASSSNDRASYEQYF; J gene: TRBJ2-7; V gene: TRBV5-4; D gene: TRBD1; CDR3 length: 15; clone size: few
CDR3 DNA: TGTGCCAGCAGCCCTGGGGACCTAGCGAACACCGGGGAGCTGTTTTTT; CDR3 protein: CASSPGDLANTGELFF; J gene: TRBJ2-2; V gene: TRBV9; D gene: .; CDR3 length: 16; clone size: once
CDR3 DNA: TGTGCCAGCAGTGTCCCCTTAATCACCTTAGCGGGAGTACCGAATGAGCAGTTCTTC; CDR3 protein: CASSVPLITLAGVPNEQFF; J gene: TRBJ2-1; V gene: TRBV2; D gene: TRBD2; CDR3 length: 19; clone size: .
CDR3 DNA: TGCAGTGCTAGAGATTTAAGCGGGATCTACAATGAGCAGTTCTTC; CDR3 protein: CSARDLSGIYNEQFF; J gene: TRBJ2-1; V gene: TRBV20-1; D gene: TRBD2; CDR3 length: 15; clone size: few
CDR3 DNA: TGTGCCAGCAGCTTTGTAGCGGGGTCCAGCTCCTACAATGAGCAGTTCTTC; CDR3 protein: CASSFVAGSSSYNEQFF; J gene: TRBJ2-1; V gene: TRBV7-9; D gene: TRBD2; CDR3 length: 17; clone size: .
CDR3 DNA: TGTGCCAGCAGTCTACAGGGGGCGCGGGGTGGCTACACCTTC; CDR3 protein: CASSLQGARGGYTF; J gene: TRBJ1-2; V gene: TRBV11-2; D gene: TRBD1; CDR3 length: 14; clone size: .
CDR3 DNA: TGCAGTGCTAGAGCCTCTAGCGGGAGGGCCAAGTACAATGAGCAGTTCTTC; CDR3 protein: CSARASSGRAKYNEQFF; J gene: TRBJ2-1; V gene: TRBV20-1; D gene: TRBD2; CDR3 length: 17; clone size: .
CDR3 DNA: TGTGCCAGCAGTTCCTCTTTGACGGGCTATGAGCAGTATTTC; CDR3 protein: CASSSSLTGYEQYF; J gene: TRBJ2-7; V gene: TRBV27; D gene: .; CDR3 length: 14; clone size: once
CDR3 DNA: TGTGCCAGCAGTTTAGGACAGGGGAATCAGCCCCAGCATTTT; CDR3 protein: CASSLGQGNQPQHF; J gene: TRBJ1-5; V gene: TRBV27; D gene: TRBD1; CDR3 length: 14; clone size: few
CDR3 DNA: TGCGCCAGCAGTGAGGCCGAATCCTGGGACTTGCAGTTCTTC; CDR3 protein: CASSEAESWDLQFF; J gene: TRBJ2-1; V gene: TRBV10-1; D gene: .; CDR3 length: 14; clone size: .
CDR3 DNA: TGTGCCAGCAGCCGTACTTCAGGCAAGCCCCAGCATTTT; CDR3 protein: CASSRTSGKPQHF; J gene: TRBJ1-5; V gene: TRBV7-9; D gene: .; CDR3 length: 13; clone size: .
CDR3 DNA: TGTGCCAGCAGCTTAGGTCACAGCGGGACTAGCACCGGGGAGCTGTTTTTT; CDR3 protein: CASSLGHSGTSTGELFF; J gene: TRBJ2-2; V gene: TRBV7-6; D gene: TRBD2; CDR3 length: 17; clone size: once
CDR3 DNA: TGTGCCAGCAGTCCCGCCGGACTAGAGGCCAATGAGCAGTTCTTC; CDR3 protein: CASSPAGLEANEQFF; J gene: TRBJ2-1; V gene: TRBV7-8; D gene: TRBD2; CDR3 length: 15; clone size: .
CDR3 DNA: TGTGCCAGCAGCCATAACACCTTGGGGTATGGCTACACCTTC; CDR3 protein: CASSHNTLGYGYTF; J gene: TRBJ1-2; V gene: TRBV3-1; D gene: .; CDR3 length: 14; clone size: .
CDR3 DNA: TGTGCCAGTAGTGTCACTAAGAGAGATACGCAGTATTTT; CDR3 protein: CASSVTKRDTQYF; J gene: TRBJ2-3; V gene: TRBV19; D gene: .; CDR3 length: 13; clone size: .
CDR3 DNA: TGTGCCAGCAGCTTGACCCGGGACAACCTCCATGGCTACACCTTC; CDR3 protein: CASSLTRDNLHGYTF; J gene: TRBJ1-2; V gene: TRBV3-1; D gene: .; CDR3 length: 15; clone size: .
CDR3 DNA: TGCAGTGCAACCGGGACAGGGGCCTTCTTAGAGACTGAAGCTTTCTTT; CDR3 protein: CSATGTGAFLETEAFF; J gene: TRBJ1-1; V gene: TRBV20-1; D gene: TRBD1; CDR3 length: 16; clone size: .
CDR3 DNA: TGTGCCAGCAGTAGGATTAGCGACACAGATACGCAGTATTTT; CDR3 protein: CASSRISDTDTQYF; J gene: TRBJ2-3; V gene: TRBV6-6; D gene: .; CDR3 length: 14; clone size: .
CDR3 DNA: TGTGCCAGCAGCCCCCATTCAGACCCGGGACTAGCGGCCCACACCGGGGAGCTGTTTTTT; CDR3 protein: CASSPHSDPGLAAHTGELFF; J gene: TRBJ2-2; V gene: TRBV9; D gene: TRBD2; CDR3 length: 20; clone size: once
CDR3 DNA: TGCGCCAGCAGGAATCAGAGGGAGACCCAGTACTTC; CDR3 protein: CASRNQRETQYF; J gene: TRBJ2-5; V gene: TRBV10-2; D gene: .; CDR3 length: 12; clone size: .
CDR3 DNA: TGTGCCAGCAGTAGTGCCGCGCCCCCCACAGATACGCAGTATTTT; CDR3 protein: CASSSAAPPTDTQYF; J gene: TRBJ2-3; V gene: TRBV27; D gene: .; CDR3 length: 15; clone size: .
CDR3 DNA: TGCGCCAGCAGCTTGCCCCCGGGACTAACCTCCTTGGGAAATGAAAAACTGTTTTTT; CDR3 protein: CASSLPPGLTSLGNEKLFF; J gene: TRBJ1-4; V gene: TRBV5-1; D gene: .; CDR3 length: 19; clone size: .
CDR3 DNA: TGTGCCAGCAGCTCGGAGCGGGAATTCGATGAGCAGTTCTTC; CDR3 protein: CASSSEREFDEQFF; J gene: TRBJ2-1; V gene: TRBV13; D gene: TRBD2; CDR3 length: 14; clone size: .
CDR3 DNA: TGTGCCATCAGTGAGGCCACTTACCCCTACGAGCAGTACTTC; CDR3 protein: CAISEATYPYEQYF; J gene: TRBJ2-7; V gene: TRBV10-3; D gene: .; CDR3 length: 14; clone size: .
CDR3 DNA: TGTGCCAGCAGCTACTACAAGACCTACGAGCAGTACTTC; CDR3 protein: CASSYYKTYEQYF; J gene: TRBJ2-7; V gene: TRBV5-5; D gene: .; CDR3 length: 13; clone size: .
CDR3 DNA: TGTGCCAGCAGCCCTTCGGGGAGGCCCGAAGAGACCCAGTACTTC; CDR3 protein: CASSPSGRPEETQYF; J gene: TRBJ2-5; V gene: TRBV7-3; D gene: .; CDR3 length: 15; clone size: .
CDR3 DNA: TGTGCCAGCAGCCAGGCCGGGACGGACAATGAGCAGTTCTTC; CDR3 protein: CASSQAGTDNEQFF; J gene: TRBJ2-1; V gene: TRBV4-2; D gene: .; CDR3 length: 14; clone size: few
CDR3 DNA: TGTGCCAGCAGCGTAGCCCTCCTAGCGGAGGCCCCGAGTCGCACAGATACGCAGTATTTT; CDR3 protein: CASSVALLAEAPSRTDTQYF; J gene: TRBJ2-3; V gene: TRBV9; D gene: TRBD2; CDR3 length: 20; clone size: .
CDR3 DNA: TGTGCCAGCACCCTCCCGGCTGACTCGGGTACTGAAGCTTTCTTT; CDR3 protein: CASTLPADSGTEAFF; J gene: TRBJ1-1; V gene: TRBV6-6; D gene: .; CDR3 length: 15; clone size: .
CDR3 DNA: TGTGCCAGCAGCGTAGGAGGCTCTGAAGCTTTCTTT; CDR3 protein: CASSVGGSEAFF; J gene: TRBJ1-1; V gene: TRBV9; D gene: .; CDR3 length: 12; clone size: .
CDR3 DNA: TGCAGTGCTCCCACTCAAATGGGAGCTTTCTTT; CDR3 protein: CSAPTQMGAFF; J gene: TRBJ1-1; V gene: TRBV20-1; D gene: .; CDR3 length: 11; clone size: .
CDR3 DNA: TGTACCAGCAGTTTAATGGGTTGGACTGAAGCTTTCTTT; CDR3 protein: CTSSLMGWTEAFF; J gene: TRBJ1-1; V gene: TRBV28; D gene: .; CDR3 length: 13; clone size: .
CDR3 DNA: TGTGCCAGCAGCTCTACCACAGGGGGGCAAGAGACCCAGTACTTC; CDR3 protein: CASSSTTGGQETQYF; J gene: TRBJ2-5; V gene: TRBV7-9; D gene: TRBD1; CDR3 length: 15; clone size: .
CDR3 DNA: TGTGCCAGCAGGGCAGGCTACCTGACCAATGAGCAGTTCTTC; CDR3 protein: CASRAGYLTNEQFF; J gene: TRBJ2-1; V gene: TRBV2; D gene: .; CDR3 length: 14; clone size: .
CDR3 DNA: TGTGCCAGCAGCAACCCAGACAGCAATCAGCCCCAGCATTTT; CDR3 protein: CASSNPDSNQPQHF; J gene: TRBJ1-5; V gene: TRBV21-1; D gene: .; CDR3 length: 14; clone size: once
CDR3 DNA: TGTGCCATCAGTGGGGATACGCAAGCCTACGAGCAGTACTTC; CDR3 protein: CAISGDTQAYEQYF; J gene: TRBJ2-7; V gene: TRBV10-3; D gene: .; CDR3 length: 14; clone size: .
CDR3 DNA: TGTGCCACCAGTGATGGGACCCTAACTATCGCCGGGGAGCTGTTTTTT; CDR3 protein: CATSDGTLTIAGELFF; J gene: TRBJ2-2; V gene: TRBV24-1; D gene: .; CDR3 length: 16; clone size: .
CDR3 DNA: TGCAGCGCGGGCCGGGAGGGGTTACAAGAGACCCAGTACTTC; CDR3 protein: CSAGREGLQETQYF; J gene: TRBJ2-5; V gene: TRBV29-1; D gene: TRBD2; CDR3 length: 14; clone size: .
CDR3 DNA: TGTGCCTGGAGTGTAGGGACGGGGGAGCAGTACTTC; CDR3 protein: CAWSVGTGEQYF; J gene: TRBJ2-7; V gene: TRBV30; D gene: .; CDR3 length: 12; clone size: .
CDR3 DNA: TGTGCCTGGACGGTGGGAAACACTGAAGCTTTCTTT; CDR3 protein: CAWTVGNTEAFF; J gene: TRBJ1-1; V gene: TRBV30; D gene: .; CDR3 length: 12; clone size: .
CDR3 DNA: TGCGCCAGCAGCCAAGATCGACCAGGGGCCGAGACAGATACGCAGTATTTT; CDR3 protein: CASSQDRPGAETDTQYF; J gene: TRBJ2-3; V gene: TRBV4-1; D gene: .; CDR3 length: 17; clone size: .
CDR3 DNA: TGTGCCAGCAGCCAATTGAGGATGAGGACTGAAGCTTTCTTT; CDR3 protein: CASSQLRMRTEAFF; J gene: TRBJ1-1; V gene: TRBV3-1; D gene: .; CDR3 length: 14; clone size: once
CDR3 DNA: TGTGCCAGCAGTTCGGACCGTGAGGAAAAACTGTTTTTT; CDR3 protein: CASSSDREEKLFF; J gene: TRBJ1-4; V gene: TRBV6-2/TRBV6-3; D gene: .; CDR3 length: 13; clone size: .
CDR3 DNA: TGTGCCAGTAGTATAGCCCCCTCGGGGGGCACAGATACGCAGTATTTT; CDR3 protein: CASSIAPSGGTDTQYF; J gene: TRBJ2-3; V gene: TRBV19; D gene: .; CDR3 length: 16; clone size: .